The rows below give T cell receptor beta chains drawn from one sample of a study of shared clonotypes between healthy human individuals. TCRdb's table, derived via immunoSEQ multiplex PCR, lists solely in-frame clones and lacks some. The repertoire consists of some 2.1 million clones, with about 95% occurring once and the leading ten covering more than 0.1%. Sequences were obtained from naive CD4+ T cells sorted from blood. These receptor sequences come from a man younger than 30 in good health. Both conserved end residues are part of each CDR3. D genes are given only for firm matches. Some rows have no size entry. The others give once, few or many, or a class for an expanded clone.

.	TRBV9	TRBD1	TRBJ2-5	CASSPTGGETQYF	TGTGCCAGCAGTCCGACAGGGGGAGAGACCCAGTACTTC
.	TRBV10-2	.	TRBJ1-6	CASSESAGYNSPLHF	TGCGCCAGCAGTGAGTCCGCGGGCTATAATTCACCCCTCCACTTT
.	TRBV5-4	.	TRBJ2-5	CASSTPQELQETQYF	TGTGCCAGCAGCACCCCCCAGGAGCTACAAGAGACCCAGTACTTC
.	TRBV10-2	.	TRBJ1-3	CASSNPPVDRPGNTIYF	TGCGCCAGCAGTAACCCGCCCGTCGACAGGCCTGGAAACACCATATATTTT
.	TRBV28	TRBD1	TRBJ1-3	CASFLGQNSGNTIYF	TGTGCCAGCTTCCTGGGACAGAATTCTGGAAACACCATATATTTT
.	TRBV5-6	.	TRBJ1-1	CASSLWGGKPEAFF	TGTGCCAGCAGCTTGTGGGGAGGGAAGCCTGAAGCTTTCTTT
.	TRBV5-1	.	TRBJ2-3	CASSFGGTRTDTQYF	TGCGCCAGCAGCTTCGGGGGTACTCGCACAGATACGCAGTATTTT
.	TRBV5-8	.	TRBJ2-7	CASSSENVFNWGFYEQYF	TGTGCCAGCAGCTCCGAAAACGTTTTTAATTGGGGCTTCTACGAGCAGTACTTC
.	TRBV7-9	.	TRBJ1-1	CASSLSGAGTEAFF	TGTGCCAGCAGCTTAAGTGGGGCGGGCACTGAAGCTTTCTTT
.	TRBV5-1	TRBD2	TRBJ2-7	CASSWLADSYEQYF	TGCGCCAGCAGCTGGCTAGCGGATTCCTACGAGCAGTACTTC
.	TRBV2	TRBD1	TRBJ1-6	CASSRDSLNSPLHF	TGTGCCAGCAGTCGGGACAGTTTAAATTCACCCCTCCACTTT
.	TRBV7-6	TRBD1	TRBJ1-5	CASSSMTGSSSGPQHF	TGTGCCAGCAGCTCCATGACAGGGTCAAGCTCGGGGCCCCAGCATTTT
.	TRBV7-9	.	TRBJ2-1	CASTDLNEQFF	TGTGCCAGCACCGATCTCAATGAGCAGTTCTTC
.	TRBV6-1	.	TRBJ1-5	CASSSRDSSNQPQHF	TGTGCCAGCAGTTCCCGAGACTCCAGCAATCAGCCCCAGCATTTT
.	TRBV27	.	TRBJ2-7	CASRSSGRIYEQYF	TGTGCCAGCAGGAGCAGCGGACGCATCTACGAGCAGTACTTC
.	TRBV29-1	.	TRBJ1-3	CSVETDGGNTIYF	TGCAGCGTTGAGACGGACGGAGGAAACACCATATATTTT
.	TRBV7-9	.	TRBJ2-2	CASSPGELFF	TGTGCCAGCAGCCCGGGGGAGCTGTTTTTT
once	TRBV14	.	TRBJ1-6	CASSQGQGHNSPLHF	TGTGCCAGCAGCCAAGGCCAGGGGCATAATTCACCCCTCCACTTT
once	TRBV4-1	TRBD2	TRBJ2-3	CASSQGGGSTDTQYF	TGCGCCAGCAGCCAAGGGGGGGGAAGCACAGATACGCAGTATTTT
.	TRBV10-3	TRBD2	TRBJ2-1	CAISWTSRNEQFF	TGTGCCATCAGTTGGACTAGCAGGAATGAGCAGTTCTTC
.	TRBV5-1	.	TRBJ2-1	CASSLATGQTYNEQFF	TGCGCCAGCAGCTTGGCTACAGGGCAAACTTACAATGAGCAGTTCTTC
once	TRBV10-3	.	TRBJ2-3	CAISESFGSTDTQYF	TGTGCCATCAGTGAGTCATTCGGGAGCACAGATACGCAGTATTTT
.	TRBV11-2	TRBD1	TRBJ2-1	CASSLDGTGTEQFF	TGTGCCAGCAGCTTAGACGGGACAGGGACCGAGCAGTTCTTC
.	TRBV30	TRBD1	TRBJ1-5	CAWSPGTGLRSQPQHF	TGTGCCTGGAGTCCGGGGACAGGGCTAAGGAGTCAGCCCCAGCATTTT
.	TRBV2	.	TRBJ2-7	CASSTNRKTYEQYF	TGTGCCAGCAGTACGAACAGAAAGACCTACGAGCAGTACTTC
few	TRBV7-9	TRBD1	TRBJ1-2	CASSWGQSNYGYTF	TGTGCCAGCAGCTGGGGACAGTCTAACTATGGCTACACCTTC
.	TRBV30	.	TRBJ2-2	CAWSVSFLNTGELFF	TGTGCCTGGAGTGTATCGTTCTTGAACACCGGGGAGCTGTTTTTT
.	TRBV5-1	TRBD1	TRBJ2-2	CASSLVAGGTGELFF	TGCGCCAGCAGCTTGGTCGCAGGGGGCACCGGGGAGCTGTTTTTT
.	TRBV18	.	TRBJ2-1	CASSLVYNEQFF	TGTGCCAGCTCACTTGTCTACAATGAGCAGTTCTTC
.	TRBV11-2	.	TRBJ2-1	CASSRSDGPIYNEQFF	TGTGCCAGCAGCCGAAGTGATGGCCCTATCTACAATGAGCAGTTCTTC
.	TRBV25-1	.	TRBJ2-5	CASRPQGRETQYF	TGTGCCAGCAGGCCACAGGGGAGGGAGACCCAGTACTTC
.	TRBV10-3	.	TRBJ1-1	CAISEGREVGTEAFF	TGTGCCATCAGTGAAGGCAGGGAGGTAGGAACTGAAGCTTTCTTT
few	TRBV6-6	TRBD1	TRBJ1-2	CASSYSGGLYGYTF	TGTGCCAGCAGTTACTCAGGGGGCCTCTATGGCTACACCTTC
.	TRBV6-5	TRBD1	TRBJ2-5	CASSYAGQAGTQYF	TGTGCCAGCAGTTACGCCGGACAGGCAGGGACCCAGTACTTC
few	TRBV19	.	TRBJ1-2	CASSGENYGYTF	TGTGCCAGTAGTGGGGAAAACTATGGCTACACCTTC
once	TRBV20-1	.	TRBJ2-1	CSPTGGPEQFF	TGCAGTCCTACCGGGGGTCCTGAGCAGTTCTTC
.	TRBV10-1	.	TRBJ1-1	CASSYRVGTEAFF	TGCGCCAGCAGTTACAGGGTTGGGACTGAAGCTTTCTTT
.	TRBV6-5	.	TRBJ1-5	CASSYRQNQPQHF	TGTGCCAGCAGTTACAGACAGAATCAGCCCCAGCATTTT
.	TRBV6-5	.	TRBJ2-7	CASSFCPLSSYEQYF	TGTGCCAGCAGTTTTTGCCCATTGAGCTCCTACGAGCAGTACTTC
.	TRBV9	TRBD2	TRBJ2-1	CASNPSGSSYNEQFF	TGTGCCAGCAATCCTAGCGGGAGCTCCTACAATGAGCAGTTCTTC
.	TRBV27	.	TRBJ1-3	CASSPGGRISGNTIYF	TGTGCCAGCAGTCCCGGCGGGCGAATATCTGGAAACACCATATATTTT
.	TRBV11-3	.	TRBJ2-3	CASSYSAGNTDTQYF	TGTGCCAGCAGCTATTCCGCAGGGAACACAGATACGCAGTATTTT
.	TRBV19	.	TRBJ2-7	CASSIGQSYEQYF	TGTGCCAGTAGTATCGGACAGTCCTACGAGCAGTACTTC
.	TRBV15	TRBD2	TRBJ2-1	CATSEREIANEQFF	TGTGCCACCAGCGAGCGGGAGATTGCTAATGAGCAGTTCTTC
.	TRBV9	.	TRBJ1-3	CASSVNPERYTIYF	TGTGCCAGCAGCGTAAATCCCGAGCGGTACACCATATATTTT
.	TRBV5-8	TRBD1	TRBJ2-7	CASSAGQGWNEQYF	TGTGCCAGCAGCGCAGGACAGGGATGGAACGAGCAGTACTTC
.	TRBV7-3	.	TRBJ2-6	CASSLTGLSGANVLTF	TGTGCCAGCAGTTTGACAGGACTTTCTGGGGCCAACGTCCTGACTTTC
.	TRBV6-1	.	TRBJ2-7	CASSATGTVWDYEQYF	TGTGCCAGCAGTGCCACAGGGACGGTTTGGGACTACGAGCAGTACTTC
.	TRBV13	.	TRBJ1-3	CASSLGRVRAFGNTIYF	TGTGCCAGCAGCTTAGGCAGGGTCAGAGCCTTTGGAAACACCATATATTTT
.	TRBV29-1	TRBD2	TRBJ2-7	CSVWGTSGSFEYF	TGCAGCGTTTGGGGGACTAGCGGGAGTTTCGAGTACTTC
.	TRBV5-1	.	TRBJ2-3	CASRKGMITDTQYF	TGCGCCAGCAGGAAGGGGATGATCACAGATACGCAGTATTTT